The rows below give T cell receptor beta chains drawn from one sample of a study of blood T cell repertoires in COVID-19. Sequencing used immunoSEQ multiplex PCR; TCRdb keeps in-frame clones, though not all of them. The sample has 120,000 to 150,000 clones; over 70% are singletons. The specimen sequenced was peripheral blood. All receptors derive from a man older than 75 with acute or convalescent COVID-19. The CDR3 runs from the conserved cysteine through the conserved F or W.

length	V	J	CDR3
13	TRBV6-5	TRBJ2-7	CASNDPGLGVQYF
14	TRBV27	TRBJ2-1	CASSLAGGTLEQFF
13	TRBV19	TRBJ1-6	CASQALNNSPLHF
14	TRBV7-9	TRBJ1-1	CASSFDTGGTEAFF
14	TRBV3-1/TRBV3-2	TRBJ1-2	CASSQAGQVYGYTF
14	TRBV7-2	TRBJ2-3	CASKTSGTTDTQYF
14	TRBV6-6	TRBJ2-7	CASRTRQGPYEQYF
15	TRBV5-1	TRBJ2-7	CASSLVGLTSGEQYF
16	TRBV24-1	TRBJ2-2	CATSDLSGSNTGELFF
15	TRBV7-2	TRBJ2-7	CASSSRLVSSYEQYF
15	TRBV5-5	TRBJ2-1	CASSLDPSGDNEQFF
14	TRBV6-5	TRBJ1-1	CASRRDRPNTEAFF
14	TRBV3-1/TRBV3-2	TRBJ2-5	CASSEASNQETQYF
14	TRBV6-5	TRBJ1-3	CASSTGDSGNTIYF
15	TRBV2	TRBJ1-3	CASSLETLSGNTIYF
15	TRBV5-6	TRBJ1-2	CASTQTGTGLYGYTF
16	TRBV14	TRBJ2-2	CASSQGTGTNTGELFF
13	TRBV30	TRBJ1-2	CAGRGGFNYGYTF
11	TRBV12-3/TRBV12-4	TRBJ2-5	CASSFRETQYF
19	TRBV7-2	TRBJ2-7	CASSLVASGGAVKHYEQYF
15	TRBV6-5	TRBJ1-1	CASSRGGGMNTEAFF
18	TRBV5-1	TRBJ2-6	CASSLYRGTSSGANVLTF
16	TRBV7-6	TRBJ2-1	CASSSQTGGSYNEQFF
14	TRBV19	TRBJ1-5	CASSALGQYQPQHF
16	TRBV6-6	TRBJ1-1	CASLPGQGNSGTEAFF
15	TRBV3-1/TRBV3-2	TRBJ1-2	CASSLRDRANYGYTF
15	TRBV11-2	TRBJ1-2	CASSLLRGWNYGYTF
15	TRBV28	TRBJ1-3	CASSFSWDTGNTIYF
15	TRBV5-1	TRBJ2-7	CASSLAGALSYEQYF
13	TRBV6-5	TRBJ1-5	CAGGTDLNQPQHF
13	TRBV2	TRBJ1-5	CASSEGGRQPQHF
15	TRBV5-1	TRBJ2-7	CASSTGQGATYEQYF
15	TRBV5-1	TRBJ2-7	CASSLDRGGVNEQYF